This is a list of T cell receptor beta chains from one sample in a study of early T cells in non-severe SARS-CoV-2 infection. TCRdb called the 5' RACE reads again in MiXCR, with one record for every CDR3 protein. Here the sample spans under 70,000 distinct CDR3 sequences, 10% to 15% being singletons. What was sequenced was whole blood. The receptors originated from an adult who was a healthcare worker with PCR-confirmed SARS-CoV-2 infection or an uninfected control (not recorded which). CDR3s include the opening cysteine and the closing phenylalanine or tryptophan. D genes are given only for firm matches. Clone size is given for some rows only: seen once, a few or many times, or a class if the clone is expanded.

J	V	D	size	DNA	CDR3
TRBJ1-4	TRBV28	TRBD1	once	TGTGCCAGCAGTTTACAGGGGGCTTTTGAAAAACTGTTTTTT	CASSLQGAFEKLFF
TRBJ1-6	TRBV5-1	NA	many	TGCGCCAGCAGCTTGAGACCTTCAGCCAGGGGCGCCGAAAATTCACCCCTCCACTTT	CASSLRPSARGAENSPLHF
TRBJ2-1	TRBV19	NA	NA	TGTGCCAGTAGTCCCGGGTTGGGGCTTGGCAATGAGCAGTTCTTC	CASSPGLGLGNEQFF
TRBJ2-7	TRBV9	TRBD2	NA	TGTGCCAGCAGCCCGGGACTAGCGGGAGTCTTCTACGAGCAGTACTTC	CASSPGLAGVFYEQYF
TRBJ1-1	TRBV4-1	NA	NA	TGCGCCAGCAGCCAAGCGTACTCTGAAGCTTTCTTT	CASSQAYSEAFF
TRBJ2-5	TRBV7-8	NA	few	TGTGCCAGCAGCTTAGTTATGGTCAGGGGAGAGACCCAGTACTTC	CASSLVMVRGETQYF
TRBJ2-7	TRBV10-1	TRBD1	many	TGCGCCAGCATTCGGACAGGGTACTACGAGCAGTACTTC	CASIRTGYYEQYF
TRBJ1-2	TRBV13	TRBD1	many	TGTGCCAGCAGCCGGGACAGCATTTATGGCTACACCTTC	CASSRDSIYGYTF
TRBJ2-7	TRBV10-3	NA	many	TGTGCCATCAATCCGGGACAAGCCTACGAGCAGTACTTC	CAINPGQAYEQYF
TRBJ1-5	TRBV20-1	NA	NA	TGCAGTGCTACAGGGTGGAGTCAGCCCCAGCATTTT	CSATGWSQPQHF
TRBJ1-1	TRBV11-2	TRBD1	few	TGTGCCAGCAGCTTAGATCCCAGGGGGGAAGCTTTCTTT	CASSLDPRGEAFF
TRBJ1-2	TRBV20-1	TRBD1	NA	TGCAGTGCTAGCTCGGGACAGGGGTATGGCTACACCTTC	CSASSGQGYGYTF
TRBJ2-1	TRBV29-1	NA	NA	TGCAGCGTTGAACTCCAACTCGACGCCAGGAAGCAGTTCTTC	CSVELQLDARKQFF
TRBJ2-7	TRBV28	NA	few	TGTGCCAGCAGGGATGGACAGAGCTACGAGCAGTACTTC	CASRDGQSYEQYF
TRBJ1-5	TRBV10-3	NA	few	TGTGCCATCTCCTTTGGGGGTGATAATCAGCCCCAGCATTTT	CAISFGGDNQPQHF
TRBJ2-3	TRBV28	NA	NA	TGTGCCAGCAGTCCACTGTCTAATACGCAGTATTTT	CASSPLSNTQYF
TRBJ2-5	TRBV15	NA	many	TGTGCCACCAGCAGAGCGGGGGGCAGGATCCAAGAGACCCAGTACTTC	CATSRAGGRIQETQYF
TRBJ2-7	TRBV3-1	NA	NA	TGTGCCAGCAGCCAAGTCCAGGGGCCCTACGAGCAGTACTTC	CASSQVQGPYEQYF
TRBJ2-3	TRBV7-2	NA	NA	TGTGCCAGCAGCTTAAGAGACGGCACAGATACGCAGTATTTT	CASSLRDGTDTQYF
TRBJ1-3	TRBV7-2	NA	NA	TGTGCCAGCAGCGTTGAAACTGGAAACACCATATATTTT	CASSVETGNTIYF
TRBJ2-1	TRBV7-6	TRBD2	few	TGTGCCAGCAGCTTATTTAGCGGGCGCTCCTACAATGAGCAGTTCTTC	CASSLFSGRSYNEQFF
TRBJ1-5	TRBV28	NA	medium-sized	TGTGCCAGCAGTTCCACAAATCAGCCCCAGCATTTT	CASSSTNQPQHF
TRBJ2-3	TRBV6-4	NA	few	TGTGCCAGCAGTTCAGGAGCGGAAGATACGCAGTATTTT	CASSSGAEDTQYF
TRBJ2-1	TRBV9	TRBD2	NA	TGTGCCAGCAGCGTAGTAAGGGGACTAGGCATAAATGAGCAGTTCTTC	CASSVVRGLGINEQFF
TRBJ2-7	TRBV7-8	TRBD1	many	TGTGCCAGCAGCCCACCACTGCGGACAGGGGGTAAAAGCTCCTACGAGCAGTACTTC	CASSPPLRTGGKSSYEQYF
TRBJ1-1	TRBV10-3	NA	NA	TGTGCCATCAGTGACCTAGGCACTGAAGCTTTCTTT	CAISDLGTEAFF
TRBJ1-1	TRBV7-9	NA	NA	TGTGCCAGCAGCTTGGGGGTGGAAGCTTTCTTT	CASSLGVEAFF
TRBJ1-1	TRBV6-5	NA	many	TGTGCCAGCAGTTACATGCCGGAACTGAACACTGAAGCTTTCTTT	CASSYMPELNTEAFF
TRBJ1-2	TRBV2	TRBD1	NA	TGTGCCAGCAGCGAAGACAGGGGGAACTATGGCTACACCTTC	CASSEDRGNYGYTF
TRBJ2-3	TRBV19	NA	many	TGTGCCAGTAGTAACACAGATACGCAGTATTTT	CASSNTDTQYF
TRBJ2-3	TRBV5-5	NA	NA	TGTGCCAGCAGCCCCAACTGGGAGAATACGCAGTATTTT	CASSPNWENTQYF
TRBJ2-1	TRBV3-1	NA	NA	TGTGCCAGCAGCCAGAAGACAGGGACTAGGAACAATGAGCAGTTCTTC	CASSQKTGTRNNEQFF
TRBJ2-6	TRBV19	NA	NA	TGTGCCAGTAGCATAGCTTGGGAAGAGGCCAACGTCCTGACTTTC	CASSIAWEEANVLTF
TRBJ2-7	TRBV30	NA	few	TGTGCCTGGAGTTCGGTGGGGGCCGACGAGCAGTACTTC	CAWSSVGADEQYF
TRBJ2-1	TRBV20-1	TRBD2	NA	TGCAGTGCTAGTTCTGATCACCAGGCTAGCGGGGGGATAAGCTCCTACAATGAGCAGTTCTTC	CSASSDHQASGGISSYNEQFF
TRBJ1-1	TRBV9	NA	many	TGTGCCAGCAGCGTAGTTTTGTCTGGCCCAAAGGCTGAAGCTTTCTTT	CASSVVLSGPKAEAFF
TRBJ2-6	TRBV12-3/TRBV12-4	TRBD1	many	TGTGCCAGCAGTTTACCCAGGACAGGGGTAACTTTCCGCTCTGGGGCCAACGTCCTGACTTTC	CASSLPRTGVTFRSGANVLTF
TRBJ2-3	TRBV12-3/TRBV12-4	TRBD1	few	TGTGCCAGCACCCCCGGACAGGGAAGCACAGATACGCAGTATTTT	CASTPGQGSTDTQYF
TRBJ2-3	TRBV27	NA	few	TGTGCCAGCAGTTTGAAAGCGGGAGATACGCAGTATTTT	CASSLKAGDTQYF
TRBJ2-5	TRBV20-1	TRBD1	many	TGCAGTGCGCTAAGACCGGGGACAGTGGGGCCGGAAGAGACCCAGTACTTC	CSALRPGTVGPEETQYF
TRBJ2-5	TRBV7-2	NA	NA	TGTGCCAGCAGCTCCAATGGTTATCAAGAGACCCAGTACTTC	CASSSNGYQETQYF
TRBJ2-7	TRBV28	NA	many	TGTGCCAGCAGTTTCGGCGTTTCAGGAGGGAAGCAGTACTTC	CASSFGVSGGKQYF
TRBJ2-1	TRBV20-1	NA	many	TGCAGTGTCCCCGGAGGGCCAAACAATGAGCAGTTCTTC	CSVPGGPNNEQFF
TRBJ2-7	TRBV20-1	TRBD2	many	TGCAGTGCTAGTGTAGCGGGGAAAGACGAGCAGTACTTC	CSASVAGKDEQYF
TRBJ1-2	TRBV7-9	NA	NA	TGTGCCAGCAGCCCTGGCGACGCACTCGATAACTATGGCTACACCTTC	CASSPGDALDNYGYTF
TRBJ1-4	TRBV5-5	NA	many	TGTGCCAGCAGCCGGACAGCGGAAACTAATGAAAAACTGTTTTTT	CASSRTAETNEKLFF
TRBJ2-3	TRBV11-2	NA	many	TGTGCCAGCAGCCCAAGACTAGATCCGCAGTATTTT	CASSPRLDPQYF
TRBJ2-2	TRBV28	TRBD2	NA	TGTGCCAGCAGTCCCACTAGCGGGAGTACCGGGGAGCTGTTTTTT	CASSPTSGSTGELFF
TRBJ2-1	TRBV28	NA	few	TGTGCCAGCAGTGACGGGATCTCGGCCGGAGTCTTC	CASSDGISAGVF
TRBJ2-3	TRBV9	NA	few	TGTGCCAGCAGTACCCCAACATCCGATACGCAGTATTTT	CASSTPTSDTQYF
TRBJ1-3	TRBV4-1	NA	few	TGCGCCAGCAGCCATGAGGGGATTAACACCATATATTTT	CASSHEGINTIYF
TRBJ1-2	TRBV19	NA	NA	TGTGCCAGTAGATGGAGCAGGGAGGGCGGCTACACCTTC	CASRWSREGGYTF
TRBJ2-1	TRBV11-2	TRBD2	NA	TGTGCCAGCAGCTTAGATCATATGATCCTAGCGGGAAACAATGAGCAGTTCTTC	CASSLDHMILAGNNEQFF
TRBJ2-3	TRBV4-3	TRBD2	few	TGCGCCAGCAGCCAAGATGTTAGCGGGGGCACAGATACGCAGTATTTT	CASSQDVSGGTDTQYF
TRBJ2-7	TRBV7-2	TRBD1	NA	TGTGCCAGCAGCGCCCGGGACAGCTACGAGCAGTACTTC	CASSARDSYEQYF